This T cell receptor beta chain derives from a study of CD8+CD57+ T cells in acquired aplastic anemia listed by TCRdb under 2018. About the study as a whole: On average, sorted CD4+ and CD8+ cells yielded about 3 ug of extracted DNA, with a range of about 0.17 to 27.4 ug. A CD8+CD57+ expansion meant a frequency higher than the mean frequency seen in healthy subjects.

TCR beta VDJ combination and CDR3 sequence profiling used genomic DNA as the template. TCR repertoire sequencing was run on an Illumina HiSeq 2000. The study's own analysis went as follows. TRBV/TRBJ rearrangement plots, CDR3 size and DJ length profiles, and Simpson's diversity index were used to assess repertoires. The most abundant DNA sequence in the deep sequencing data was defined as the immunodominant clone. CDR3 amino acid sequences were screened for sharing across subjects and compared with published repertoires and the VDJdb database. The public reads were run again by TCRdb, first through fastp at Q25 and then through MiXCR, and only productive beta chains were kept. Rows are unified per CDR3 protein, each entry keeping the most common DNA and genes. TCRdb's processing, not the study's, gives the V and J calls here. Counted in this sample were some 170,000 distinct CDR3 sequences; 63% of them appeared once. The ten largest clonotypes hold under 55% of the sample.

The patients picked for sequencing were ones in whom flow cytometry had shown an expansion of CD8+CD57+ cells. Every patient had a diagnosis of severe acquired aplastic anemia based on International Study of Aplastic Anemia and Agranulocytosis and Camitta criteria. No patient had received any therapy when blood was sampled. The study deep-sequenced TCR repertoires of sorted CD4+ and CD8+ blood T cells from severe aplastic anemia patients and healthy subjects. Patients were enrolled in the USA under clinicaltrials.gov protocols 00001620, 01623167, 00001397, 00071045, 00081523 and 00961064. Ficoll-Paque density gradient centrifugation was used to isolate peripheral blood mononuclear cells. Before DNA extraction, CD4+ and CD8+ T cells were sorted with FACS or magnetic beads. This clonotype came up many times. Its antigen is unknown. No much larger clonotype is one base removed from it; base qualities were not supplied.

V lost 4 bases and J lost 5 bases; the stretch between them is 15 bases long. The CDR3 measures 14 amino acids from cysteine to phenylalanine. Only the CDR3 portion is preserved as DNA: 42 bases, with reading frame beginning at the first base. CDR1 SGHTS and CDR2 YDEGEE were looked up in the germline V gene. Findings and caveats that apply to the study as a whole: Around 27 CD8+ CDR3 sequences were found to be shared between patients and controls, but these sequences appeared to be highly expressed in patients and within the immunodominant clones of the patients. No significant difference in CD8+ Simpson's diversity was found between patients and healthy controls (P=0.060).

The rearrangement joined TRBV5-8 to TRBJ2-5; the D gene is perhaps TRBD2, from 6 matching bases. This clonotype originated in a human donor with aplastic anemia. The sample consisted of sorted CD4+, CD8+, or CD8+CD57+ T cells (not recorded which) from PBMCs. The CDR3 region reads CASSPRGWGETQYF. At the DNA level, the sequence is TGTGCCAGCAGCCCCCGGGGGTGGGGGGAGACCCAGTACTTC.